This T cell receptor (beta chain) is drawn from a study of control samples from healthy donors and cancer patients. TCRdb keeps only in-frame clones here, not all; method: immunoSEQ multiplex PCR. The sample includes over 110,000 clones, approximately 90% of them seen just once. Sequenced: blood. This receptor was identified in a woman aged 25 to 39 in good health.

The CDR3 spells CASSVDTGGVTEAFF. CDR3 nucleotides: TGTGCCAGCAGCGTAGACACAGGGGGCGTCACTGAAGCTTTCTTT. V gene TRBV9 combines with J gene TRBJ1-1; TRBD1 matches 9 bases. The germline CDR1 and CDR2 sequences are SGDLS and YYNGEE. The CDR3 consists of 15 residues. Trimming removed 0 bases from V and 4 bases from J; junction bases left unmatched: 4.